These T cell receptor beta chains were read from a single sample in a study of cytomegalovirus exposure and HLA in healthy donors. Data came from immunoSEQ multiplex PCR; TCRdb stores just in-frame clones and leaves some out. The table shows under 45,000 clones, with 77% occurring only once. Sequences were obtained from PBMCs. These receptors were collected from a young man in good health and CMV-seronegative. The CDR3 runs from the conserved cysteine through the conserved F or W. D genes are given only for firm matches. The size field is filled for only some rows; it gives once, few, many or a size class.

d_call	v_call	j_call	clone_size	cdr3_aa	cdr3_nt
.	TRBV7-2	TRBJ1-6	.	CASSLYPAGTLDNSPLHF	TGTGCCAGCAGCTTATACCCGGCAGGGACTTTGGATAATTCACCCCTCCACTTT
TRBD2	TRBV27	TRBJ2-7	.	CASSPQTSGSSYEQYF	TGTGCCAGCAGTCCCCAGACTAGCGGGAGCTCCTACGAGCAGTACTTC
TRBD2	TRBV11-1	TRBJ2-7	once	CASSCPLEAGDYEQYF	TGTGCCAGCAGCTGCCCCCTGGAAGCGGGAGATTACGAGCAGTACTTC
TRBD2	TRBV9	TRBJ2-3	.	CASSAGLAGGSDTQYF	TGTGCCAGCAGCGCTGGACTAGCGGGAGGGTCAGATACGCAGTATTTT
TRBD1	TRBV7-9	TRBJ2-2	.	CASSFAGGTGELFF	TGTGCCAGCAGCTTTGCAGGGGGCACCGGGGAGCTGTTTTTT
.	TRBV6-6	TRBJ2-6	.	CASSYRSSGANVLTF	TGTGCCAGCAGTTACCGGTCCTCTGGGGCCAACGTCCTGACTTTC
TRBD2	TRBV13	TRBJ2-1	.	CASSWLKAGGLFQVEQFF	TGTGCCAGCAGCTGGTTAAAGGCGGGAGGCCTTTTTCAAGTGGAGCAGTTCTTC
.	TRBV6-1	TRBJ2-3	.	CASSETLLARPPDTQYF	TGTGCCAGCAGTGAAACCTTACTAGCTAGGCCACCAGATACGCAGTATTTT
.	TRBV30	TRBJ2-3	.	CAWTHGGIGTDTQYF	TGTGCCTGGACCCACGGCGGGATTGGGACAGATACGCAGTATTTT
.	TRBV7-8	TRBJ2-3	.	CASSPDRSTDTQYF	TGTGCCAGCAGCCCCGACAGGAGCACAGATACGCAGTATTTT
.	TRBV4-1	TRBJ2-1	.	CASSQGREPLYNEQFF	TGCGCCAGCAGCCAAGGGCGGGAACCTCTCTACAATGAGCAGTTCTTC
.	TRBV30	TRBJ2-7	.	CAWDSSYEQYF	TGTGCCTGGGATAGCTCCTACGAGCAGTACTTC
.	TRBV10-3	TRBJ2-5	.	CAISESSGTETQYF	TGTGCCATCAGTGAGTCATCGGGAACAGAGACCCAGTACTTC